This T cell receptor (beta chain) stems from a study of technical replicates of blood from a few donors. Sequencing used immunoSEQ multiplex PCR; TCRdb keeps in-frame clones, though not all of them. Found here are around 13,000 clones, 65% to 90% of them singletons; the top ten hold 10% to 12%. This CDR3 has 14 residues. Trimming cost V 4 bases and J 2 bases, with 12 bases left between them. The germline CDR1 and CDR2 sequences are MDHEN and SYDVKM. The receptor was isolated from a human donor in good health. Input material: PBMCs. The rearrangement links TRBV28 to TRBJ2-7; D perhaps matches TRBD1 (7 bases). The CDR3 reads CASSWAGQPYEQYF. DNA for the CDR3: TGTGCCAGCAGTTGGGCGGGACAGCCCTACGAGCAGTACTTC.